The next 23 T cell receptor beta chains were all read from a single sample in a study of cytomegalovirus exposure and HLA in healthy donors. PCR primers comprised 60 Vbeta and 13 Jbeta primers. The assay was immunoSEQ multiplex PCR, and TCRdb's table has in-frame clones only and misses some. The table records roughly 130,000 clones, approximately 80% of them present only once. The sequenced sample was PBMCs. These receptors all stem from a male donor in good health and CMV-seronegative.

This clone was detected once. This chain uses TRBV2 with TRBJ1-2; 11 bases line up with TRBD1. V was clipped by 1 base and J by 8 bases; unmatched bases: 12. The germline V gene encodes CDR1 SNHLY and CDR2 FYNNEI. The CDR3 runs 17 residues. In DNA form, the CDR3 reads TGTGCCAGCAGTGAAGGTTTTGGGGGACAGGGGGTTCTAGGCTACACCTTC. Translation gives CASSEGFGGQGVLGYTF. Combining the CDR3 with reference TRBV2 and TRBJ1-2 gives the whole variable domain EPEVTQTPSHQVTQMGQEVILRCVPISNHLYFYWYRQILGQKVEFLVSFYNNEISEKSEIFDDQFSVERPDGSNFTLKIRSTKLEDSAMYFCASSEGFGGQGVLGYTFGSGTRLTVV.

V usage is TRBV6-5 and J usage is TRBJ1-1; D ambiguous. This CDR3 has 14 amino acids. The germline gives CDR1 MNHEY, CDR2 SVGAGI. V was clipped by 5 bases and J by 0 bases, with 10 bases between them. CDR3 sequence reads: CASSATFMNTEAFF. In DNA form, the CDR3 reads TGTGCCAGCAGTGCGACTTTCATGAACACTGAAGCTTTCTTT.

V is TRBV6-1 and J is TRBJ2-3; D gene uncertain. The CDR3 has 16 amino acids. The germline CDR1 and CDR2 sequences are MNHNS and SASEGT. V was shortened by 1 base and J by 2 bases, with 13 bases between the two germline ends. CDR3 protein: CASSEEIGGHTDTQYF. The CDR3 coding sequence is TGTGCCAGCAGTGAAGAGATTGGCGGTCACACAGATACGCAGTATTTT.

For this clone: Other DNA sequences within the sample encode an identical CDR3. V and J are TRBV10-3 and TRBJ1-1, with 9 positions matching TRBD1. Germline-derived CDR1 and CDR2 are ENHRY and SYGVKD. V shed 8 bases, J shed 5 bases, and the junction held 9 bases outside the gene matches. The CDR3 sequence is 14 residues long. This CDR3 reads CAIDGTGIGTEAFF. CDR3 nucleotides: TGTGCCATCGATGGGACAGGGATTGGAACTGAAGCTTTCTTT.

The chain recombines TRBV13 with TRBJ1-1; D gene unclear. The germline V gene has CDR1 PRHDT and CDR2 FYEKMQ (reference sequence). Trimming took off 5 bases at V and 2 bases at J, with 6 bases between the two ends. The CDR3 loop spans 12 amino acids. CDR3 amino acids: CASSSDNTEAFF. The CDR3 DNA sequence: TGTGCCAGCAGCAGCGACAACACTGAAGCTTTCTTT. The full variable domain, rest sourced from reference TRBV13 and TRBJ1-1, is AAGVIQSPRHLIKEKRETATLKCYPIPRHDTVYWYQQGPGQDPQFLISFYEKMQSDKGSIPDRFSAQQFSDYHSELNMSSLELGDSALYFCASSSDNTEAFFGQGTRLTVV.

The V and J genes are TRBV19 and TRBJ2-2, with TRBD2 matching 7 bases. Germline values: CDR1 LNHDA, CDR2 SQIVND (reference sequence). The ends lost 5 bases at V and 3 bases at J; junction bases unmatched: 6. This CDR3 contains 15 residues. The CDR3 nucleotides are TGTGCCAGTAGTTCTGAGGCGGGGGACACCGGGGAGCTGTTTTTT. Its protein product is CASSSEAGDTGELFF.

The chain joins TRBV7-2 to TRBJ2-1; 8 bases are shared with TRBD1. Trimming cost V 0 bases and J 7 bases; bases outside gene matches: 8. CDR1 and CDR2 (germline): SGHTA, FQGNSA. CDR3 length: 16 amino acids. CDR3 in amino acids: CASSLATAGGWNEQFF. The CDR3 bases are TGTGCCAGCAGCTTAGCGACGGCAGGGGGCTGGAATGAGCAGTTCTTC.

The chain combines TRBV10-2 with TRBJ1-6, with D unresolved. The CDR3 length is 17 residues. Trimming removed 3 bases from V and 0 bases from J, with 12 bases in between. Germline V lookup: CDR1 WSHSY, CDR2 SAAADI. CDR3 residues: CASSEVSSRSYNSPLHF. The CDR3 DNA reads TGCGCCAGCAGTGAAGTCTCGAGCCGCTCCTATAATTCACCCCTCCACTTT.

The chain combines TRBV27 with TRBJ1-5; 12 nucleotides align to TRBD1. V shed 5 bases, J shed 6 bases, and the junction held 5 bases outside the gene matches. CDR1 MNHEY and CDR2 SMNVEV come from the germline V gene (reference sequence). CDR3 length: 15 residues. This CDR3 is CASSPGQGAGQPQHF. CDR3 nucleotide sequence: TGTGCCAGCAGTCCGGGACAGGGGGCAGGTCAGCCCCAGCATTTT.

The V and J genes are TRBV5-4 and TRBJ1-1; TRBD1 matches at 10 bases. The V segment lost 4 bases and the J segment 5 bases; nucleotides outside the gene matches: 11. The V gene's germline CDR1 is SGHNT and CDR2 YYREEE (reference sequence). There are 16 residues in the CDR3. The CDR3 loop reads CASSPRDRGFRTEAFF. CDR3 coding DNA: TGTGCCAGCAGCCCCCGGGACAGGGGTTTTAGGACTGAAGCTTTCTTT.

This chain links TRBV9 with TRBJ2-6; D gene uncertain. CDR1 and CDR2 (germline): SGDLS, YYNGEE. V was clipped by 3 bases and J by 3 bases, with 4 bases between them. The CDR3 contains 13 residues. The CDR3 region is CASSAVGANVLTF. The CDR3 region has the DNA TGTGCCAGCAGCGCGGTTGGGGCCAACGTCCTGACTTTC.

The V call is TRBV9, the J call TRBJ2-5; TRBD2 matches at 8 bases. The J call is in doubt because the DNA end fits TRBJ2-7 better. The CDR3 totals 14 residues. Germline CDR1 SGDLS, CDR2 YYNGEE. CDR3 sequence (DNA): TGTGCCAGCAGCGCCGGGGGGGTAAGCTACGAGCAGTACTTC. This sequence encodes CASSAGGVSYEQYF.

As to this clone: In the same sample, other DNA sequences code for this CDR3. The CDR3 coding sequence is TGTGCCAGCAGTTTATCGGTGGGAGGGGTGGGCATTCAGTACTTC. Residues: CASSLSVGGVGIQYF. This rearrangement joins TRBV27 to TRBJ2-4, with TRBD2 matching over 7 bases. The J segment lost 9 bases and the V segment lost 0 bases, leaving 8 bases of the junction unmatched. Per the germline V gene, CDR1 is MNHEY and CDR2 is SMNVEV (reference sequence). The CDR3 loop spans 15 amino acids.

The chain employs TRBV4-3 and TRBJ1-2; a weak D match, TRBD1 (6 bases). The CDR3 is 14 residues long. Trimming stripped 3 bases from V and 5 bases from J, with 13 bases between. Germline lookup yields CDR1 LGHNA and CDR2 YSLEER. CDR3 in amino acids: CASSQATGAYGYTF. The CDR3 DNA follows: TGCGCCAGCAGCCAGGCGACAGGAGCTTATGGCTACACCTTC.

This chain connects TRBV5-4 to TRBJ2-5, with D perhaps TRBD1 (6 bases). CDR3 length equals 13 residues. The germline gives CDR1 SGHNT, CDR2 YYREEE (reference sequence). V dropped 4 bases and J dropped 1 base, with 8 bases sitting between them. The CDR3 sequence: CASSTGFQETQYF. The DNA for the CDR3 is TGTGCCAGCAGCACAGGGTTCCAAGAGACCCAGTACTTC.

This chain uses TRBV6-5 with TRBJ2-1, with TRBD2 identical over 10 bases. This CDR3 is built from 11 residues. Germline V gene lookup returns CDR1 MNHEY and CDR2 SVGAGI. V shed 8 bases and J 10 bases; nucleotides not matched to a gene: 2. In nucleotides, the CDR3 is TGTGCCAGCCTAGCGGGAGTGGAGCAGTTCTTC. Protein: CASLAGVEQFF.

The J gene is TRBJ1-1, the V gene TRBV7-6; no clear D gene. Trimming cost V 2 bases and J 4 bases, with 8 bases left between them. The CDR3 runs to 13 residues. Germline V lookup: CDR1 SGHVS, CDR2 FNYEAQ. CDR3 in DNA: TGTGCCAGCAGCTTACAGAGGGTCACTGAAGCTTTCTTT. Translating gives CASSLQRVTEAFF.

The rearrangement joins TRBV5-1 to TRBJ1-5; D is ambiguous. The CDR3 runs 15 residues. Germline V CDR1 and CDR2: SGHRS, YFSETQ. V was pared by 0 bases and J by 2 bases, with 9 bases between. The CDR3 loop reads CASSLDRGGNQPQHF. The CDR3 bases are TGCGCCAGCAGCTTGGACCGGGGAGGCAATCAGCCCCAGCATTTT.

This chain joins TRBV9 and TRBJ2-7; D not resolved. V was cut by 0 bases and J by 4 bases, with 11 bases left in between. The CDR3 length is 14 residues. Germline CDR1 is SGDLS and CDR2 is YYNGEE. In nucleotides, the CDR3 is TGTGCCAGCAGCGTAGCTCCTAGACCTTACGAGCAGTACTTC. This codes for CASSVAPRPYEQYF.

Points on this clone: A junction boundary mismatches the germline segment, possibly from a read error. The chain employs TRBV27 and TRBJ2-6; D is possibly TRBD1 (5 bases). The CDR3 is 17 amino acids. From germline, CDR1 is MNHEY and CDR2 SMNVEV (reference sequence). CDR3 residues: CASSLFPRSSGANGLTF. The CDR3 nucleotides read TGTGCCAGCAGTTTATTTCCCCGGAGCTCTGGGGCCAACGGCCTGACTTTC. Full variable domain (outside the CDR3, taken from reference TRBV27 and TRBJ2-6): EAQVTQNPRYLITVTGKKLTVTCSQNMNHEYMSWYRQDPGLGLRQIYYSMNVEVTDKGDVPEGYKVSRKEKRNFPLILESPSPNQTSLYFCASSLFPRSSGANGLTFGAGSRLTVL.

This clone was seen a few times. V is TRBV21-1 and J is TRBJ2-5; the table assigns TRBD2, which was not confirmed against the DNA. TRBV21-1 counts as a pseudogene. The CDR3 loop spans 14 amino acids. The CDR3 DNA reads TGTGCCAGCAGCAAAATTGAGGACCAAGAGACCCAGTACTTC. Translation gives CASSKIEDQETQYF.

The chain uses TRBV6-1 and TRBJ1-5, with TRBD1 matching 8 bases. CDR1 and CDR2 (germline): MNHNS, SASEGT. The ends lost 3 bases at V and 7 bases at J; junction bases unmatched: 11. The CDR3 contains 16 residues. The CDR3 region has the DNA TGTGCCAGCAGTGATAAAGAGGACAGGGTTTACCAGCCCCAGCATTTT. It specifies CASSDKEDRVYQPQHF.

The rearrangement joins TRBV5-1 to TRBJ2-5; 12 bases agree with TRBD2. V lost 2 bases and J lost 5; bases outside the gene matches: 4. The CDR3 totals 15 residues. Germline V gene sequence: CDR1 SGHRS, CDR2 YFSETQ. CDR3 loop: CASSLSLAGGETQYF. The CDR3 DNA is TGCGCCAGCAGCTTATCCCTAGCGGGAGGGGAGACCCAGTACTTC.